Below, 14 T cell receptor beta chains from the same sample are listed, as sequenced in a study of Graves' ophthalmopathy and Graves' hyperthyroidism (dated by TCRdb to between 2017 and 2018). Sequencing was carried out with an Illumina HiSeq 2000. TCR beta CDR3 regions were amplified from RNA transcripts for repertoire sequencing. A first-round RT-PCR used HTBI primers with the Qiagen OneStep RT-PCR kit, followed by a second-round multiplex PCR, size selection and purification. The public reads were quality trimmed at Q25 with fastp and then assembled into clones with MiXCR by TCRdb, keeping productive beta chains. Rows with one shared CDR3 protein collapse into an entry with the most common genes and DNA. This sample has fewer than 400,000 distinct CDR3 sequences in its table, and around 16% of those were observed once. 1.5% to 2% of the sample goes to the ten largest clones. The sample was peripheral blood. The origin of the receptors is a woman between 18 and 29 years old with Graves' ophthalmopathy. Donor details come from another sample of the same person, matched by shared clones.

This clonotype was observed many times. One end of the junction varies from germline; a read error may be responsible. The chain has TRBV10-3 and TRBJ2-2; D is ambiguous. CDR3 length: 17 residues. Germline loops: CDR1 ENHRY, CDR2 SYGVKD. CDR3 in DNA: TGTGCCGTCAGTTTAGGACGGCGGACCATGAACACCGGGGAGCTGTTTTTT. This sequence encodes CAVSLGRRTMNTGELFF.

This clonotype was recorded many times. The V and J genes are TRBV27 and TRBJ1-5; D remains unclear. The CDR3 consists of 15 residues. Trimming removed 7 bases at V and 3 bases at J, with 16 bases between. CDR1 and CDR2 from the germline V gene are MNHEY and SMNVEV (reference sequence). CDR3 DNA: TGTGCCAGCATCTTCGTCATCCGGAACAATCAGCCCCAGCATTTT. It is translated as CASIFVIRNNQPQHF.

This clonotype was recorded at least ten times. The V gene is TRBV29-1, the J gene TRBJ1-1; D is ambiguous. This CDR3 is built from 13 residues. Germline CDR1 and CDR2: SQVTM and ANQGSEA. V lost 6 bases and J 6 bases, leaving 17 bases between the germline ends. The CDR3 region is CSVMTLSRAEAFF. The CDR3 bases are TGCAGCGTCATGACCCTGAGTCGTGCTGAAGCTTTCTTT.

This clonotype was picked up many times. The DNA of the CDR3 is TGTGCCAGCAGCTATGGGGGGTTTGTAGTAGGTTGGACTGAAGCTTTCTTT. It yields the protein CASSYGGFVVGWTEAFF. The J gene is TRBJ1-1, the V gene TRBV6-9, with D possibly matching TRBD1 (5 bases). The CDR3 extends over 17 amino acids. Trimming removed 6 bases from V and 5 bases from J, with 25 bases in between. Germline V gene lookup returns CDR1 MNHGY and CDR2 SVAAGI.

This clonotype appeared many times. CDR3 sequence reads: CASNAPNLDRRNSPLHF. DNA for the CDR3: TGTGCCAGCAATGCCCCCAATCTCGACAGGAGGAATTCACCCCTCCACTTT. The chain carries TRBV6-1 and TRBJ1-6, with D possibly being TRBD1 (6 bases). The CDR3 length is 17 residues. Germline assignment: CDR1 MNHNS and CDR2 SASEGT. The germline V and J ends were trimmed by 7 bases and 7 bases, with 23 bases remaining between them.

This clonotype was seen many times. V and J are TRBV2 and TRBJ2-7; 10 nucleotides match TRBD1. The CDR3 is 16 amino acids. Trimming at V came to 8 bases and at J to 0 bases, leaving 10 bases not matched to a gene. Germline CDR1 reads SNHLY; CDR2 reads FYNNEI. CDR3 sequence (DNA): TGTGCCAGCTTACCGGGACAGGGGATAGGCTCCTACGAGCAGTACTTC. Protein: CASLPGQGIGSYEQYF.

This clonotype was observed at least ten times. The chain is built from TRBV5-4 and TRBJ1-5; TRBD1 might be the D (6 bases). In germline, CDR1 is SGHNT, CDR2 YYREEE (reference sequence). V was cut by 4 bases and J by 6 bases, with 14 bases left in between. The CDR3 covers 14 residues. The DNA of the CDR3 is TGTGCCAGCAGCCGAGGTTTAGGGGGTCAGCCCCAGCATTTT. This translates into CASSRGLGGQPQHF.

This clonotype was seen many times. This chain connects TRBV20-1 to TRBJ2-4, with D uncertain. The CDR3 has 15 amino acids. The germline gives CDR1 DFQATT, CDR2 SNEGSKA (reference sequence). V lost 3 bases to trimming and J lost 0 bases, with 12 bases between them. CDR3 residues: CSARSSTLAKNIQYF. The CDR3 DNA follows: TGCAGTGCTAGGTCTTCGACGTTAGCCAAAAACATTCAGTACTTC.

V is TRBV11-1 and J is TRBJ1-2; D not certain. V was shortened by 0 bases and J by 0 bases, with 14 bases between the two germline ends. The germline CDR1 and CDR2 sequences are SGHAT and FQDESV (reference sequence). The CDR3 covers 17 residues. The CDR3 DNA sequence: TGTGCCAGCAGCTTAGCGCAAGGGCTTAAAACTAACTATGGCTACACCTTC. This gives the protein CASSLAQGLKTNYGYTF. Variable domain in full (rest from reference TRBV11-1 and TRBJ1-2): EAEVAQSPRYKITEKSQAVAFWCDPISGHATLYWYRQILGQGPELLVQFQDESVVDDSQLPKDRFSAERLKGVDSTLKIQPAELGDSAMYLCASSLAQGLKTNYGYTFGSGTRLTVV.

This chain links TRBV5-1 with TRBJ2-5; D tentatively fits TRBD1 or TRBD2 (5 bases each). The V gene lost 4 bases and the J gene lost 1 base, with 11 bases spanning the gap. The CDR3 runs 14 residues. Germline-derived CDR1 and CDR2 are SGHRS and YFSETQ. The CDR3 DNA is TGCGCCAGCAGCACGGGACGCAGCCAAGAGACCCAGTACTTC. Translating it yields CASSTGRSQETQYF.

This clonotype came up many times. The V call is TRBV11-2, the J call TRBJ2-7; D perhaps matches TRBD1 (6 bases). V was pared by 6 bases and J by 2 bases, with 11 bases between. The germline gives CDR1 SGHAT, CDR2 FQNNGV. The CDR3 runs to 13 residues. CDR3 bases: TGTGCCAGCAGACAGGGACGGCCCTACGAGCAGTACTTC. Translation gives CASRQGRPYEQYF. The full variable domain, in which reference TRBV11-2 and TRBJ2-7 provide the parts outside the CDR3, is EAGVAQSPRYKIIEKRQSVAFWCNPISGHATLYWYQQILGQGPKLLIQFQNNGVVDDSQLPKDRFSAERLKGVDSTLKIQPAKLEDSAVYLCASRQGRPYEQYFGPGTRLTVT.

This clonotype has ten or more counts. The chain uses TRBV12-3 or TRBV12-4 and TRBJ1-6; D gene uncertain. The CDR3 sequence is 12 residues long. V dropped 5 bases and J dropped 7 bases, with 6 bases sitting between them. CDR3 sequence: CASSGRNSPLHF. The DNA of the CDR3 is TGTGCCAGCAGTGGGCGGAATTCACCCCTCCACTTT.

There are a few counts of this clonotype. J is TRBJ2-2 and V is TRBV7-6; 9 bases align to TRBD1. With V trimmed by 2 bases and J by 6 bases, 10 bases remained unmatched. The CDR3 has 17 residues. Germline V gene sequence: CDR1 SGHVS, CDR2 FNYEAQ. The CDR3 DNA is TGTGCCAGCAGCTTACTCCGGGACAGGGCGCGATCCGGGGAGCTGTTTTTT. It translates to CASSLLRDRARSGELFF. The full variable domain, with the rest looked up from reference TRBV7-6 and TRBJ2-2, is GAGVSQSPRYKVTKRGQDVALRCDPISGHVSLYWYRQALGQGPEFLTYFNYEAQQDKSGLPNDRFSAERPEGSISTLTIQRTEQRDSAMYRCASSLLRDRARSGELFFGEGSRLTVL.

To note about this clonotype: Just one base apart from a much larger clone, this may be a read error. J is TRBJ2-7 and V is TRBV30, with D hard to call. Germline CDR1 reads GTSNPN; CDR2 reads SVGIG (reference sequence). The CDR3 has 13 amino acids. The CDR3 loop reads CAWSVQVLNERYF. CDR3 nucleotides: TGTGCCTGGAGTGTACAAGTGTTGAACGAGCGGTACTTC. Supplemented by reference TRBV30 and TRBJ2-7, the full variable domain reads SQTIHQWPATLVQPVGSPLSLECTVEGTSNPNLYWYRQAAGRGLQLLFYSVGIGQISSEVPQNLSASRPQDRQFILSSKKLLLSDSGFYLCAWSVQVLNERYFGPGTRLTVT.